The 14 T cell receptor beta chains presented below share a single source sample, sequenced in a study of CD8 T cells in Susac syndrome. Random-hexamer reverse transcription was applied to about 0.5 to 1 ug RNA. TCRdb used MiXCR to reprocess the immunoSEQ multiplex PCR reads, holding one entry per CDR3 protein. The sample consists of about 180,000 distinct CDR3 sequences, over 90% of them appearing once. Material: CD4+ T cells from PBMCs. These receptors were taken from a human donor with Susac syndrome.

This CDR3 is CASSTGLAETYEQYF. The DNA for the CDR3 is TGTGCCAGCAGCACGGGACTAGCGGAAACCTACGAGCAGTACTTC. The genes are TRBV9 and TRBJ2-7; 11 bases line up with TRBD2. V lost 4 bases to trimming and J lost 2 bases; unmatched junction nucleotides: 5. This CDR3 is built from 15 residues. Germline V gives CDR1 SGDLS, CDR2 YYNGEE.

This sequence joins TRBV3-1 and TRBJ2-7; 10 bases map to TRBD1. V shed 1 base and J 6 bases; nucleotides not matched to a gene: 6. The CDR3 contains 15 residues. Germline V lookup: CDR1 LGHDT, CDR2 YNNKEL (reference sequence). CDR3 loop: CASSQAGQGDSEQYF. For the CDR3, the DNA is TGTGCCAGCAGCCAAGCTGGACAGGGGGACTCCGAGCAGTACTTC.

The gene calls are TRBV7-2 and TRBJ1-2; D might be TRBD1 (5 bases). V was trimmed by 0 bases and J by 7 bases, leaving 15 bases between them. CDR3 length: 15 amino acids. Looked up from germline, CDR1 is SGHTA and CDR2 is FQGNSA. The CDR3 protein is CASSLAQGRLGGYTF. The CDR3 region has the DNA TGTGCCAGCAGCTTAGCGCAGGGACGGTTGGGTGGCTACACCTTC. Full variable domain (outside the CDR3, taken from reference TRBV7-2 and TRBJ1-2): GAGVSQSPSNKVTEKGKDVELRCDPISGHTALYWYRQSLGQGLEFLIYFQGNSAPDKSGLPSDRFSAERTGGSVSTLTIQRTQQEDSAVYLCASSLAQGRLGGYTFGSGTRLTVV.

The gene calls are TRBV10-3 and TRBJ1-5; no clear D gene. From germline, CDR1 is ENHRY and CDR2 SYGVKD. The V and J ends lost 3 bases and 3 bases respectively, with 9 bases between them. This CDR3 is built from 14 residues. The CDR3, as DNA: TGTGCCATCAGTGAAGACTCCGCCAATCAGCCCCAGCATTTT. This codes for CAISEDSANQPQHF.

The CDR3 region has the DNA TGTGCCAGCAGTTTTCAGGTCGGGGAGCTGTTTTTT. Translated: CASSFQVGELFF. The chain couples TRBV12-3 or TRBV12-4 to TRBJ2-2; D uncertain. The CDR3 covers 12 residues. Between the trimmed V and J ends, which lost 3 bases and 7 bases, there was a span of 6 bases.

The CDR3 nucleotides read TGCAGTGCTAGTCTCGCGGCTACCCCGTATTTT. Amino acids: CSASLAATPYF. The chain employs TRBV20-1 and TRBJ2-3; D is unresolved. The CDR3 is 11 amino acids. From germline, CDR1 is DFQATT and CDR2 SNEGSKA (reference sequence). Trimming removed 3 bases at V and 14 bases at J, with 15 bases between.

The chain combines TRBV2 with TRBJ2-5, with TRBD2 identical over 16 bases. Germline CDR1 reads SNHLY; CDR2 reads FYNNEI. The CDR3 spans 18 residues. J was trimmed by 4 bases and V by 6 bases; bases with no gene match: 11. The CDR3 DNA is TGTGCCAGCAGCTACGGGACTAGCGGGGGGGGTAAAGGAGAGACCCAGTACTTC. Translated, it gives CASSYGTSGGGKGETQYF.

The chain joins TRBV5-1 to TRBJ2-2; D could derive from TRBD1 or TRBD2 (5 bases each). V dropped 6 bases and J dropped 4 bases, with 16 bases sitting between them. This CDR3 has 15 amino acids. The germline V gene has CDR1 SGHRS and CDR2 YFSETQ. The CDR3 here is CASILDPGRTGELFF. The CDR3 region has the DNA TGCGCCAGCATCCTGGATCCGGGGCGCACCGGGGAGCTGTTTTTT. The whole variable domain, filled in from reference TRBV5-1 and TRBJ2-2, reads KAGVTQTPRYLIKTRGQQVTLSCSPISGHRSVSWYQQTPGQGLQFLFEYFSETQRNKGNFPGRFSGRQFSNSRSEMNVSTLELGDSALYLCASILDPGRTGELFFGEGSRLTVL.

The rearrangement uses TRBV4-2 and TRBJ2-3, with 10 nucleotides matching TRBD2. V lost 3 bases, J lost 0 bases, and 6 bases stayed unmatched. This CDR3 spans 17 amino acids. Germline CDR1 and CDR2: LGHNA and YNFKEQ. The CDR3 loop is CASSQDLAGASTDTQYF. CDR3 bases: TGTGCCAGCAGCCAGGACCTAGCGGGAGCTAGCACAGATACGCAGTATTTT.

This CDR3 reads CAWSAGRTAVYGYTF. The DNA of the CDR3 is TGTGCCTGGAGTGCGGGTCGGACAGCGGTCTATGGCTACACCTTC. This chain uses TRBV30 with TRBJ1-2; a possible D gene is TRBD1 (6 bases). The CDR3 loop spans 15 amino acids. The V gene's germline CDR1 is GTSNPN and CDR2 SVGIG (reference sequence). Trimming took off 1 base at V and 4 bases at J, with 16 bases between the two ends.

In this sample, this clonotype turned up once. This chain uses TRBV6-6 with TRBJ2-7, with D possibly called TRBD1 or TRBD2 (5 bases each). Trimming stripped 2 bases from V and 5 bases from J, with 16 bases between. Per the germline V gene, CDR1 is MNHNY and CDR2 is SVGAGI (reference sequence). The CDR3 length is 15 residues. CDR3 in amino acids: CASSYVPGQGHEQYF. The CDR3 bases are TGTGCCAGCAGTTACGTGCCGGGGCAGGGCCACGAGCAGTACTTC.

J is TRBJ2-3 and V is TRBV3-1; TRBD2 matches 8 bases. In germline, CDR1 is LGHDT, CDR2 YNNKEL (reference sequence). V lost 5 bases and J lost 0; bases outside the gene matches: 7. This CDR3 spans 16 amino acids. The DNA for the CDR3 is TGTGCCAGCAGCATCGCTAGCGGGTTTAGCACAGATACGCAGTATTTT. Its protein product is CASSIASGFSTDTQYF.

This chain links TRBV12-3 or TRBV12-4 with TRBJ2-3, with a tentative D call TRBD1 (6 bases). V lost 7 bases to trimming and J lost 4 bases, with 15 bases between them. The CDR3 extends over 14 amino acids. The CDR3 sequence: CASNPRGIPDTQYF. For the CDR3, the DNA is TGTGCCAGCAACCCTAGGGGGATTCCAGATACGCAGTATTTT.

The rearrangement uses TRBV29-1 and TRBJ1-1; no reliable D call. This CDR3 region has 13 residues. Trimming left V 4 bases short and J 0 bases short, with 9 bases between. From germline, CDR1 is SQVTM and CDR2 ANQGSEA. CDR3 loop: CSVGQSLNTEAFF. CDR3 nucleotide sequence: TGCAGCGTTGGGCAGAGTTTGAACACTGAAGCTTTCTTT.